Each of the 14 T cell receptor beta chains below was sequenced from the same sample in a study of CD8+ T cells in alopecia areata. The treatment denotes: oral pan-JAK inhibitor, 5-10 mg twice daily. cDNA reverse transcribed from extracted RNA served as the sequencing template. Repertoires were generated with immunoSEQ multiplex PCR, while TCRdb's copy carries only in-frame clones and drops some. The data hold roughly 76,000 clones, with over 25% observed a single time. The sequenced sample was CD8+ T cells sorted from blood, obtained at week 4, from a patient treated with tofacitinib. The receptors were sampled from a human donor with alopecia areata.

This clone was counted between two and nine times. V gene TRBV29-1 combines with J gene TRBJ1-2; weak D call: TRBD1 (6 bases). V lost 7 bases and J 1 base, leaving 13 bases between the germline ends. CDR1 is SQVTM and CDR2 is ANQGSEA in the germline V gene. The CDR3 length is 13 residues. CDR3 coding DNA: TGCAGCGGCGACAGGCAGGATAACTATGGCTACACCTTC. This codes for CSGDRQDNYGYTF.

V usage is TRBV29-1 and J usage is TRBJ2-1, with D uncertain. The germline V and J ends were trimmed by 5 bases and 8 bases, with 7 bases remaining between them. Germline V gene lookup returns CDR1 SQVTM and CDR2 ANQGSEA. The CDR3 extends over 10 amino acids. The CDR3 bases are TGCAGCGTTATCGAATATGAGCAGTTCTTC. Its protein is CSVIEYEQFF.

V and J are TRBV7-9 and TRBJ1-1; no definite D call. V lost 3 bases to trimming and J lost 5 bases, with 13 bases between them. The CDR3 loop spans 14 amino acids. Per the germline V gene, CDR1 is SEHNR and CDR2 is FQNEAQ (reference sequence). CDR3 DNA sequence: TGTGCCAGCAGCTTGGGCAGTTCGGGGACTGAAGCTTTCTTT. It is translated as CASSLGSSGTEAFF.

This clone turned up a few times. The chain carries TRBV6-5 and TRBJ1-1; D remains ambiguous. Trimming cost V 5 bases and J 3 bases, with 10 bases left between them. Germline V gene lookup returns CDR1 MNHEY and CDR2 SVGAGI. CDR3 length: 13 amino acids. CDR3 sequence: CASSQNGDTEAFF. The DNA for the CDR3 is TGTGCCAGCAGTCAAAACGGGGACACTGAAGCTTTCTTT.

The chain couples TRBV4-3 to TRBJ2-3; no clear D gene. CDR1 is LGHNA, CDR2 YSLEER, per germline. The CDR3 has 16 residues. V was trimmed by 1 base and J by 6 bases, leaving 17 bases between them. In nucleotides, the CDR3 is TGCGCCAGCAGCCAAGGGGGTAATCCCGAAAGGGATACGCAGTATTTT. Its translation: CASSQGGNPERDTQYF.

This clone is a singleton in its sample. The chain has TRBV15 and TRBJ2-5; D is possibly TRBD1 (5 bases). The CDR3 has 15 residues. V gave up 0 bases and J gave up 7 bases, with 15 bases separating them. Looked up from germline, CDR1 is LNHNV and CDR2 is YYDKDF (reference sequence). The CDR3 sequence: CATSRDHRLPGTQYF. CDR3 nucleotides: TGTGCCACCAGCAGAGACCACAGGTTACCGGGGACCCAGTACTTC.

J is TRBJ2-7 and V is TRBV5-1, with TRBD1 matching 7 bases. The CDR3 is 14 residues long. Germline V gene sequence: CDR1 SGHRS, CDR2 YFSETQ. The ends lost 3 bases at V and 2 bases at J; junction bases unmatched: 5. The CDR3 nucleotides read TGCGCCAGCAGCTCTCCGGGACAGACCTACGAGCAGTACTTC. It encodes CASSSPGQTYEQYF.

The chain couples TRBV29-1 to TRBJ2-2; 11 bases match TRBD1. V lost 7 bases to trimming and J lost 5 bases; unmatched junction nucleotides: 3. The CDR3 is made up of 13 amino acids. Per germline, CDR1 SQVTM and CDR2 ANQGSEA. The DNA of the CDR3 is TGCAGCGCCGGGGACAGGGGGACCGGGGAGCTGTTTTTT. Amino acid sequence: CSAGDRGTGELFF.

This clone was seen repeatedly, ten times or more. The rearrangement joins TRBV4-1 to TRBJ2-1, with 12 bases identical to TRBD2. J gave up 7 bases and V 5 bases, and 9 bases lay outside the gene matches. The CDR3 runs 16 residues. Germline values: CDR1 MGHRA, CDR2 YSYEKL. This chain's CDR3 is CASSLVPSGRGNEQFF. The CDR3, as DNA: TGCGCCAGCAGCTTGGTTCCTAGCGGGAGGGGGAATGAGCAGTTCTTC.

V usage is TRBV29-1 and J usage is TRBJ2-2; a weak D match, TRBD2 (5 bases). The CDR3 is 11 residues long. V lost 6 bases and J lost 4, with 6 bases in between. Germline-derived CDR1 and CDR2 are SQVTM and ANQGSEA. The CDR3: CSVEGTGELFF. In nucleotides, the CDR3 is TGCAGCGTCGAGGGCACCGGGGAGCTGTTTTTT.

This clone showed up just a few times. The gene calls are TRBV25-1 and TRBJ1-3; 7 nucleotides match TRBD1. The CDR3 is 14 residues long. V lost 4 bases to trimming and J lost 2 bases; unmatched junction nucleotides: 2. The germline CDR1 and CDR2 sequences are MGHDK and SYGVNS. The CDR3 spells CASSVDRAGNTIYF. The CDR3 nucleotides read TGTGCCAGCAGTGTTGACAGGGCTGGAAACACCATATATTTT. Filled out from reference TRBV25-1 and TRBJ1-3, the complete variable domain reads EADIYQTPRYLVIGTGKKITLECSQTMGHDKMYWYQQDPGMELHLIHYSYGVNSTEKGDLSSESTVSRIRTEHFPLTLESARPSHTSQYLCASSVDRAGNTIYFGEGSWLTVV.

The CDR3 DNA reads as TGTGCCAGCAGCTTACCCCTAGCGGGACCCAATGAGCAGTTCTTC. Translated, it gives CASSLPLAGPNEQFF. V usage is TRBV7-9 and J usage is TRBJ2-1; TRBD2 matches 9 bases. CDR3 length equals 15 residues. Germline V gene sequence: CDR1 SEHNR, CDR2 FQNEAQ (reference sequence). Losses at the gene ends were 2 bases for V and 6 bases for J; bases not matched to a gene: 5.

The chain's CDR3 is CSGWTGENTEAFF. CDR3 sequence (DNA): TGCAGCGGGTGGACAGGTGAGAACACTGAAGCTTTCTTT. This chain links TRBV29-1 with TRBJ1-1; 7 bases are a match to TRBD1. Germline trimming cut 7 bases from V and 1 base from J; bases unmatched to any gene: 6. Germline lookup yields CDR1 SQVTM and CDR2 ANQGSEA. This CDR3 is 13 amino acids long.

The chain carries TRBV30 and TRBJ2-7; TRBD1 agrees at 10 bases. Germline CDR1 GTSNPN, CDR2 SVGIG (reference sequence). J gave up 5 bases and V 4 bases, and 8 bases lay outside the gene matches. This CDR3 is 14 amino acids long. CDR3 in DNA: TGTGCCTGGACACCGGGACAGGGGTTCCACGAGCAGTACTTC. As protein: CAWTPGQGFHEQYF.